This T cell receptor (beta chain) is from a study of T cell changes during pregnancy in multiple sclerosis. CDR3 length equals 15 residues. The V and J ends lost 3 bases and 1 base respectively, with 10 bases between them. Germline V lookup: CDR1 MDHEN, CDR2 SYDVKM. The table came from immunoSEQ multiplex PCR; TCRdb's copy has only in-frame clones and leaves some out. The sample consists of 40,000 or so clones, about 93% of them appearing once. The clonotype comes from a female donor with multiple sclerosis, enrolled in a pregnancy study. V is TRBV28 and J is TRBJ1-5; no firm D call. Sequencing was performed on CD4+ T cells from peripheral blood mononuclear cells, taken in the third trimester of pregnancy. The CDR3 DNA follows: TGTGCCAGCAGTTTTGAACAGCCGAGCAATCAGCCCCAGCATTTT. The encoded protein is CASSFEQPSNQPQHF.